This T cell receptor beta chain was sequenced for a study of T cells in narcolepsy. Study outcomes and limitations: Some memory CD4+ repertoires had no autoreactive clone sequences. Comparing one patient's CSF and blood CD4+ clonotypes highlighted HCRT- and TRIB2-specific autoreactive clonotypes.

About this clone itself: Its matching antigen is unknown.

Trimming left V 0 bases short and J 6 bases short, with 11 bases between. The CDR3 spans 15 residues. Looked up from germline, CDR1 is MNHEY and CDR2 is SVGAGI. TCRdb keeps only in-frame clones here, not all; method: immunoSEQ multiplex PCR. The sample yields about 32,000 clones, roughly four fifths seen once. V usage is TRBV6-5 and J usage is TRBJ2-2; maybe TRBD2 (5 bases). The material sequenced was memory (CD45RA-) CD4+ T cells from blood. The clonotype was recovered from a human donor in good health. Written as DNA, the CDR3 is TGTGCCAGCAGTTACTCGAGTCGAGGGTCCGGGGAGCTGTTTTTT. It yields the protein CASSYSSRGSGELFF.